Below, 8 T cell receptor beta chains from the same sample are listed, as sequenced in a study of cytomegalovirus exposure and HLA in healthy donors. The PCR was carried out with 60 Vbeta primers and 13 Jbeta primers. Assay used: immunoSEQ multiplex PCR; TCRdb lists only in-frame clones, some missing. The repertoire holds 95,000 to 150,000 clones, roughly three fifths seen once, with 8% to 9% in the top ten. Sequenced material: PBMCs. The receptors shown here come from a woman aged 40-49 years in good health and CMV-seropositive.

The chain recombines TRBV19 with TRBJ1-1, with 8 bases that match TRBD1. This CDR3 contains 15 residues. Germline V gives CDR1 LNHDA, CDR2 SQIVND (reference sequence). J lost 6 bases, V lost 9 bases, and 15 bases had no gene match. CDR3 DNA: TGTGCCAGCTCCGCCTGGGACAGGACGTCGGCTGAAGCTTTCTTT. This gives the protein CASSAWDRTSAEAFF.

This clone was picked up a small number of times. This chain links TRBV7-8 with TRBJ2-3; 14 bases align to TRBD2. Germline loops: CDR1 SGHVS, CDR2 FQNEAQ. CDR3 length equals 19 residues. J lost 0 bases, V lost 5 bases, and 10 bases had no gene match. This CDR3 reads CASSERGLAGVTSTDTQYF. CDR3 nucleotides: TGTGCCAGCAGCGAGCGGGGACTAGCGGGGGTAACTAGCACAGATACGCAGTATTTT.

The chain uses TRBV7-8 and TRBJ1-1, with 8 bases that match TRBD1. The CDR3 totals 15 residues. CDR1 and CDR2 (germline): SGHVS, FQNEAQ. J lost 1 base, V lost 5 bases, and 6 bases had no gene match. CDR3: CASSGTGGKNTEAFF. The CDR3 DNA sequence: TGTGCCAGCAGCGGGACAGGAGGAAAGAACACTGAAGCTTTCTTT.

This clone has only one observation. The chain carries TRBV19 and TRBJ1-2, with a tentative D call TRBD1 (6 bases). The CDR3 contains 20 residues. Germline assignment: CDR1 LNHDA and CDR2 SQIVND (reference sequence). Trimming stripped 1 base from V and 5 bases from J, with 29 bases between. In DNA form, the CDR3 reads TGTGCCAGTAGTATAGGGAGACCGTCTGAGGTAGGCAGGGGAAAGTATGGCTACACCTTC. It yields the protein CASSIGRPSEVGRGKYGYTF.

This chain joins TRBV28 and TRBJ2-7; D is unresolved. The CDR3 loop spans 16 amino acids. Trimming pared 2 bases from V and 0 bases from J, leaving 14 bases between. The germline V gene has CDR1 MDHEN and CDR2 SYDVKM. The CDR3 loop is CASSLARLVTSYEQYF. The DNA of the CDR3 is TGTGCCAGCAGTTTAGCCCGATTAGTTACCTCCTACGAGCAGTACTTC.

This clone was seen a handful of times. The chain couples TRBV19 to TRBJ1-5, with unresolved D. The germline V gene has CDR1 LNHDA and CDR2 SQIVND (reference sequence). The CDR3 spans 16 residues. V shed 4 bases and J shed 4 bases, with 17 bases lying between them. In DNA, the CDR3 is TGTGCCAGTAGTACTCACCCCGGGGAAATAAATCAGCCCCAGCATTTT. Amino acid sequence: CASSTHPGEINQPQHF.

The chain employs TRBV7-3 and TRBJ2-7; 7 bases align to TRBD2. Germline CDR1 reads SGHTA; CDR2 reads FQGTGA. The length of the CDR3 is 15 residues. V was pared by 4 bases and J by 2 bases, with 8 bases of the junction left unmatched. CDR3 sequence (DNA): TGTGCCAGCAGCTCCACAGCGGGACCAACCTACGAGCAGTACTTC. It specifies CASSSTAGPTYEQYF. The whole variable domain, filled in from reference TRBV7-3 and TRBJ2-7, reads GAGVSQTPSNKVTEKGKYVELRCDPISGHTALYWYRQSLGQGPEFLIYFQGTGAADDSGLPNDRFFAVRPEGSVSTLKIQRTERGDSAVYLCASSSTAGPTYEQYFGPGTRLTVT.

The chain combines TRBV6-5 with TRBJ2-3, with D perhaps TRBD2 (6 bases). CDR3 length: 15 amino acids. The V gene's germline CDR1 is MNHEY and CDR2 SVGAGI. V gave up 2 bases and J gave up 4 bases, with 13 bases separating them. The CDR3 sequence: CASSYGGAQADTQYF. The CDR3 DNA reads TGTGCCAGCAGTTACGGCGGGGCCCAAGCAGATACGCAGTATTTT.